Listed here are 15 T cell receptor beta chains from one sample, sequenced in a study of cytomegalovirus exposure and HLA in healthy donors. PCR primers comprised 60 Vbeta and 13 Jbeta primers. Profiled with immunoSEQ multiplex PCR; TCRdb holds only in-frame clones, not every one. The sample yields 100,000 to 150,000 clones, about three quarters seen once. The sequenced sample consisted of PBMCs. These TCRs come from a woman between 40 and 50 years old in good health and CMV-seronegative.

The rearrangement links TRBV11-2 to TRBJ1-1; D call uncertain. Trimming removed 8 bases from V and 4 bases from J, with 20 bases in between. Per the germline V gene, CDR1 is SGHAT and CDR2 is FQNNGV. CDR3 length: 15 residues. The CDR3 region is CASLVLQRAGTEAFF. CDR3 bases: TGTGCCAGCCTCGTTTTACAGAGGGCTGGCACTGAAGCTTTCTTT.

The V call is TRBV28, the J call TRBJ2-3; TRBD2 aligns across 9 bases. The CDR3 runs to 15 residues. J gave up 5 bases and V 2 bases, and 5 bases lay outside the gene matches. CDR1 is MDHEN and CDR2 is SYDVKM in the germline V gene. The CDR3 reads CASSLPSGRRDTQYF. The CDR3, as DNA: TGTGCCAGCAGTTTACCGAGCGGGAGGAGAGATACGCAGTATTTT.

This chain links TRBV28 with TRBJ2-5; unclear D gene. Germline values: CDR1 MDHEN, CDR2 SYDVKM. The CDR3 is made up of 11 amino acids. V was trimmed by 3 bases and J by 5 bases, leaving 4 bases between them. The CDR3 DNA sequence: TGTGCCAGCAGTTTGGAGGAGACCCAGTACTTC. Encoded protein: CASSLEETQYF.

The sample holds one count of this clone. V and J are TRBV27 and TRBJ2-5, with TRBD1 identical over 10 bases. V was pared by 6 bases and J by 5 bases, with 3 bases of the junction left unmatched. Germline CDR1 reads MNHEY; CDR2 reads SMNVEV (reference sequence). This CDR3 contains 13 residues. In DNA, the CDR3 is TGTGCCAGCAGGACAGGGGGCCGGGAGACCCAGTACTTC. Its translation is CASRTGGRETQYF.

The rearrangement links TRBV29-1 to TRBJ2-1, with 8 bases aligning to TRBD1. This CDR3 is 17 amino acids long. Looked up from germline, CDR1 is SQVTM and CDR2 is ANQGSEA. Trimming cost V 4 bases and J 1 base; bases outside gene matches: 12. This chain's CDR3 is CSVGAGGSMISYNEQFF. The CDR3 nucleotides are TGCAGCGTTGGGGCAGGGGGCAGTATGATTTCCTACAATGAGCAGTTCTTC.

This clone was detected only a few times. This chain links TRBV6-1 with TRBJ2-1, with 8 positions matching TRBD2. From germline, CDR1 is MNHNS and CDR2 SASEGT. V gave up 3 bases and J gave up 1 base; unmatched junction bases: 5. CDR3 length: 16 amino acids. The CDR3 sequence: CASSELGGGSYNEQFF. The CDR3, as DNA: TGTGCCAGCAGTGAGCTAGGCGGGGGGTCCTACAATGAGCAGTTCTTC.

J is TRBJ2-3 and V is TRBV30; a possible D gene is TRBD2 (6 bases). The CDR3 extends over 13 amino acids. The V gene lost 5 bases and the J gene lost 1 base, with 10 bases spanning the gap. The germline V gene has CDR1 GTSNPN and CDR2 SVGIG (reference sequence). The CDR3 DNA sequence: TGTGCCTGGGGTCCGGGGGGCACAGATACGCAGTATTTT. As protein: CAWGPGGTDTQYF.

As to this clone: Relative to the germline gene, one junction end is altered; a read error may explain this. The chain joins TRBV10-2 to TRBJ2-6; a weak D match, TRBD1 (5 bases). Germline V gene data show CDR1 as WSHSY and CDR2 as SAAADI. CDR3 size: 15 residues. CDR3 coding DNA: TGCGCCAGCAGTGAGGCGGTTCCTGGGGCCAACGGCCTGACTTTC. Protein product: CASSEAVPGANGLTF.

The rearrangement links TRBV5-1 to TRBJ1-2, with 7 bases lining up with TRBD1. The CDR3 length is 14 residues. Germline CDR1 and CDR2: SGHRS and YFSETQ. After removal of 0 bases from V and 3 bases from J, the junction contained 2 bases not matched to a gene. The CDR3 sequence: CASSLETGDYGYTF. The CDR3, as DNA: TGCGCCAGCAGCTTGGAAACAGGGGACTATGGCTACACCTTC.

J is TRBJ1-1 and V is TRBV30; 9 nucleotides align to TRBD1. V gave up 2 bases and J gave up 1 base; unmatched junction bases: 5. CDR3 length equals 15 residues. Germline-derived CDR1 and CDR2 are GTSNPN and SVGIG (reference sequence). The CDR3 nucleotides read TGTGCCTGGAGTTACAGGGGGCTCGGGAACACTGAAGCTTTCTTT. Residues: CAWSYRGLGNTEAFF.

The chain combines TRBV2 with TRBJ2-5, with 8 bases identical to TRBD2. This CDR3 region has 15 residues. The germline V gene encodes CDR1 SNHLY and CDR2 FYNNEI. The V gene end was trimmed by 6 bases and the J gene end by 5 bases; junction bases not matched to a gene: 11. The CDR3 nucleotides read TGTGCCAGCAGCGCCCCGGGACTAGACGGGGAGACCCAGTACTTC. It specifies CASSAPGLDGETQYF.

This clone was seen more than once but under ten times. The chain carries TRBV6-6 and TRBJ2-1; D is uncertain. The CDR3 is made up of 12 amino acids. In germline, CDR1 is MNHNY, CDR2 SVGAGI (reference sequence). V gave up 5 bases and J gave up 15 bases, with 17 bases separating them. DNA of the CDR3: TGTGCCAGCAGTGACGACAACCCCTGGGTGTTCTTC. It yields the protein CASSDDNPWVFF.

This chain joins TRBV7-9 and TRBJ2-7; 10 positions match TRBD1. The germline gives CDR1 SEHNR, CDR2 FQNEAQ (reference sequence). This CDR3 is built from 15 residues. V lost 5 bases and J lost 3; bases outside the gene matches: 7. The CDR3 region has the DNA TGTGCCAGCAGCAGTCGGGACAGGGGCCACTACGAGCAGTACTTC. The encoded protein is CASSSRDRGHYEQYF.

V is TRBV2 and J is TRBJ2-5, with a tentative D call TRBD1 (7 bases). The V end was cut by 3 bases, the J end by 4 bases, with 12 bases between. Germline V gene sequence: CDR1 SNHLY, CDR2 FYNNEI. There are 14 residues in the CDR3. Here the CDR3 reads CASSEWQGGETQYF. CDR3 DNA sequence: TGTGCCAGCAGTGAGTGGCAGGGGGGAGAGACCCAGTACTTC.

This clone came up once. The chain uses TRBV10-3 and TRBJ1-2, with D unresolved. The CDR3 is made up of 14 amino acids. Germline assignment: CDR1 ENHRY and CDR2 SYGVKD. The V and J ends lost 3 bases and 5 bases respectively, with 13 bases between them. The CDR3 region has the DNA TGTGCCATCAGTGAAGTACTGAGGGTATATGGCTACACCTTC. Translating it yields CAISEVLRVYGYTF.